What follows are 21 T cell receptor beta chains derived from one specimen sequenced in a study of neurological immune-mediated disorders. One entry per CDR3 protein, called by TCRdb with MiXCR from the 5' RACE reads. The sample contains tens of thousands of distinct CDR3 sequences, approximately 9.4% of which appear only once. The sample taken for sequencing was PBMCs. These receptors came from a middle-aged man in good health.

This clonotype was recorded a few times. The chain combines TRBV5-1 with TRBJ2-7; TRBD1 matches 9 bases. The CDR3 has 15 amino acids. With 0 bases clipped from V and 3 bases from J, the junction kept 4 bases outside the gene matches. The V gene's germline CDR1 is SGHRS and CDR2 YFSETQ. The CDR3 coding sequence is TGCGCCAGCAGCTTGGCCACAGGGGGCAGCTACGAGCAGTACTTC. It specifies CASSLATGGSYEQYF.

The chain carries TRBV5-1 and TRBJ2-1; no clear D gene. Trimming took off 0 bases at V and 3 bases at J, with 4 bases between the two ends. The CDR3 runs to 13 residues. Germline V gene sequence: CDR1 SGHRS, CDR2 YFSETQ. In DNA form, the CDR3 reads TGCGCCAGCAGCTTGGTAGGCTACAATGAGCAGTTCTTC. It is translated as CASSLVGYNEQFF. Based on the CDR3 plus reference TRBV5-1 and TRBJ2-1, the full variable domain is KAGVTQTPRYLIKTRGQQVTLSCSPISGHRSVSWYQQTPGQGLQFLFEYFSETQRNKGNFPGRFSGRQFSNSRSEMNVSTLELGDSALYLCASSLVGYNEQFFGPGTRLTVL.

This clonotype was counted ten times or more. The chain recombines TRBV5-5 with TRBJ2-7, with 8 bases lining up with TRBD1. The trim removed 0 bases at V and 0 bases at J, leaving 2 bases unmatched. This CDR3 spans 15 amino acids. The germline CDR1 and CDR2 sequences are SGHKS and YYEKEE (reference sequence). CDR3 coding DNA: TGTGCCAGCAGCTTGGCCGGACAGGGCTCCTACGAGCAGTACTTC. Its translation is CASSLAGQGSYEQYF.

This clonotype was seen ten or more times. The V and J genes are TRBV4-2 and TRBJ2-3; D is perhaps TRBD1 or TRBD2 (5 bases each). Germline V gene data show CDR1 as LGHNA and CDR2 as YNFKEQ. The length of the CDR3 is 16 residues. Trimming took 3 bases from V and 3 from J, leaving 16 bases between them. The CDR3 DNA is TGTGCCAGCAGCCAGGGGACGACGGGCGGAACAGATACGCAGTATTTT. This codes for CASSQGTTGGTDTQYF.

This clonotype came up many times. CDR3 sequence reads: CASNWATNTGELFF. The CDR3 DNA follows: TGTGCCAGCAACTGGGCTACGAACACCGGGGAGCTGTTTTTT. V usage is TRBV28 and J usage is TRBJ2-2; D gene uncertain. CDR1 is MDHEN and CDR2 is SYDVKM in the germline V gene. V was shortened by 7 bases and J by 0 bases, with 9 bases between the two germline ends. The CDR3 has 14 amino acids.

In its sample, this clonotype was seen many times. The rearrangement links TRBV7-3 to TRBJ1-1, with D uncertain. The CDR3 spans 13 residues. Germline assignment: CDR1 SGHTA and CDR2 FQGTGA. Trimming took 4 bases from V and 0 from J, leaving 6 bases between them. CDR3 DNA: TGTGCCAGCAGCTCCACAGTGAACACTGAAGCTTTCTTT. Translated, it gives CASSSTVNTEAFF.

This clonotype was seen many times. The genes are TRBV7-9 and TRBJ2-1; D may be TRBD2 (5 bases). Between the trimmed V and J ends, which lost 0 bases and 5 bases, there was a span of 14 bases. Germline CDR1 and CDR2: SEHNR and FQNEAQ (reference sequence). This CDR3 contains 16 residues. DNA for the CDR3: TGTGCCAGCAGCTTAGCGGTTGCGCGGGCACACAATGAGCAGTTCTTC. The encoded protein is CASSLAVARAHNEQFF.

Ten or more counts support this clonotype. This sequence joins TRBV6-6 and TRBJ2-7, with D hard to call. Trimming shortened V by 4 bases and J by 0 bases, and 13 bases separated the two germline ends. Germline-derived CDR1 and CDR2 are MNHNY and SVGAGI (reference sequence). The CDR3 totals 15 residues. CDR3 nucleotide sequence: TGTGCCAGCAGTTTACGGGTCCTTACCTCCTACGAGCAGTACTTC. It encodes CASSLRVLTSYEQYF.

This clonotype has a count of ten or more. The chain employs TRBV29-1 and TRBJ1-3; no firm D call. V lost 4 bases, J lost 0 bases, and 4 bases lay in between. Germline V gene lookup returns CDR1 SQVTM and CDR2 ANQGSEA. CDR3 size: 12 residues. The CDR3 nucleotides read TGCAGCGTTGGGTTCTCTGGAAACACCATATATTTT. As protein: CSVGFSGNTIYF.

This clonotype was seen at least ten times. This sequence joins TRBV10-3 and TRBJ2-5; 13 bases align to TRBD2. The germline CDR1 and CDR2 sequences are ENHRY and SYGVKD. This CDR3 has 14 amino acids. The V gene end was trimmed by 10 bases and the J gene end by 2 bases; junction bases not matched to a gene: 4. CDR3 nucleotides: TGTGCCACGCGGGGACTAGCGGGGCAAGAGACCCAGTACTTC. It codes for CATRGLAGQETQYF.

In this sample, this clonotype turned up many times. The chain is built from TRBV7-2 and TRBJ2-3, with D tentatively TRBD2 (6 bases). This CDR3 spans 16 amino acids. V dropped 1 base and J dropped 5 bases, with 16 bases sitting between them. The germline CDR1 and CDR2 sequences are SGHTA and FQGNSA. CDR3 amino acids: CASSLDRGRQGDTQYF. As DNA, the CDR3 is TGTGCCAGCAGCTTAGATCGGGGGAGGCAGGGAGATACGCAGTATTTT.

This clonotype was seen ten or more times. The DNA for the CDR3 is TGCAGCGTTGGTGACAGGGCGGACTATGGCTACACCTTC. It encodes CSVGDRADYGYTF. The gene calls are TRBV29-1 and TRBJ1-2, with 7 bases lining up with TRBD1. The V gene end was trimmed by 4 bases and the J gene end by 3 bases; junction bases not matched to a gene: 5. This CDR3 has 13 amino acids. From germline, CDR1 is SQVTM and CDR2 ANQGSEA.

This clonotype was observed a few times. The chain is built from TRBV27 and TRBJ2-3; a weak D match, TRBD2 (5 bases). The germline V gene has CDR1 MNHEY and CDR2 SMNVEV (reference sequence). Trimming removed 6 bases from V and 6 bases from J, with 10 bases in between. The CDR3 is 12 amino acids. The DNA for the CDR3 is TGTGCCAGCAGCCCGAGGGATGATACGCAGTATTTT. It translates to CASSPRDDTQYF.

This clonotype was seen at least ten times. The V gene is TRBV27, the J gene TRBJ1-5; TRBD1 aligns across 9 bases. Germline trimming cut 6 bases from V and 6 bases from J; bases unmatched to any gene: 9. The CDR3 is made up of 15 amino acids. The germline V gene encodes CDR1 MNHEY and CDR2 SMNVEV (reference sequence). The CDR3 reads CASSPGTGRGQPQHF. The CDR3 DNA is TGTGCCAGCAGCCCGGGGACAGGGCGAGGTCAGCCCCAGCATTTT.

This clonotype came up once. A read error is possible here, since a much larger clone lies one base away. V and J are TRBV30 and TRBJ1-1, with D maybe TRBD1 (6 bases). The V end lost 8 bases, the J end lost 6 bases, and 16 bases lay between the germline ends. Germline-derived CDR1 and CDR2 are GTSNPN and SVGIG (reference sequence). The CDR3 length is 12 residues. CDR3 sequence reads: CAGQWAIAEAFF. CDR3 bases: TGTGCCGGACAGTGGGCAATCGCTGAAGCTTTCTTT.

The sample holds many counts of this clonotype. The gene calls are TRBV6-5 and TRBJ2-2; possibly TRBD1 for D (6 bases). Trimming took off 5 bases at V and 5 bases at J, with 12 bases between the two ends. The germline V gene encodes CDR1 MNHEY and CDR2 SVGAGI. This CDR3 region has 14 residues. The DNA of the CDR3 is TGTGCCAGCAGTATCAGGGGTGAAACCGGGGAGCTGTTTTTT. Translated: CASSIRGETGELFF.

This clonotype was found many times. The gene calls are TRBV12-5 and TRBJ2-1, with no clear D. Germline V gene lookup returns CDR1 LGHNT and CDR2 FRNRAP. The CDR3 consists of 12 residues. Trimming took off 3 bases at V and 7 bases at J, with 7 bases between the two ends. CDR3: CASGLLGNEQFF. The DNA for the CDR3 is TGTGCTAGTGGTTTACTCGGGAATGAGCAGTTCTTC.

This clonotype was counted many times. The V and J genes are TRBV28 and TRBJ2-1, with D perhaps TRBD2 (6 bases). The CDR3 sequence is 14 residues long. Trimming took off 10 bases at V and 5 bases at J, with 18 bases between the two ends. CDR1 is MDHEN and CDR2 is SYDVKM in the germline V gene. CDR3 residues: CATLPGTLHNEQFF. CDR3 nucleotide sequence: TGTGCCACCTTGCCAGGGACTCTCCACAATGAGCAGTTCTTC.

This clonotype has a handful of counts. V is TRBV6-1 and J is TRBJ1-5; no clear D. Germline V lookup: CDR1 MNHNS, CDR2 SASEGT. Deletions cut 1 base from V and 4 bases from J, with 8 bases between. The CDR3 runs to 14 residues. Here the CDR3 reads CASSEGVGNQPQHF. CDR3 DNA sequence: TGTGCCAGCAGTGAAGGGGTGGGTAATCAGCCCCAGCATTTT.

Regarding this clonotype: Being one base from a much bigger clone, this may be a read error. The CDR3 end shows no conserved phenylalanine or tryptophan, and so a read error is likely. Because the CDR3's place on the DNA is in doubt, the DNA is left out and the CDR3 is given as listed by TCRdb. The V and J genes are TRBV6-2 or TRBV6-3 and TRBJ1-2. Germline CDR1 is MNHEY and CDR2 is SVGEGT. 12 amino acids form the CDR3, both terminal residues included. CDR3: CTSSYRGGTPRA.

At least ten counts were recorded for this clonotype. J is TRBJ2-3 and V is TRBV5-1, with 8 bases fitting TRBD2. This CDR3 has 17 amino acids. CDR1 and CDR2 from the germline V gene are SGHRS and YFSETQ. The J segment lost 5 bases and the V segment lost 3 bases, leaving 14 bases of the junction unmatched. The CDR3 region is CASSSQPSGGEVDTQYF. For the CDR3, the DNA is TGCGCCAGCAGCTCTCAACCAAGCGGGGGCGAGGTAGATACGCAGTATTTT.